The rows below give T cell receptor beta chains drawn from one sample of a study of CD8 T cells in Susac syndrome. TCRdb reprocessed the immunoSEQ multiplex PCR reads with MiXCR, giving one entry per CDR3 protein. The sample holds 180,000 or so distinct CDR3 sequences, around 94% seen once. Material for sequencing was CD4+ T cells from PBMCs. Every receptor here comes from a human donor in good health. Each CDR3 is given with its conserved first and last residue. A D gene is named only where the DNA matches it firmly. Not every row has a clone size; where given, it reads once, few, many or a size class.

v_call	j_call	d_call	clone_size	cdr3_nt	cdr3_aa
TRBV6-1	TRBJ1-3	-	-	TGTGCCAGCTACGGGCCAGGAAACACCATATATTTT	CASYGPGNTIYF
TRBV27	TRBJ2-1	TRBD2	-	TGTGCCAGCAGCCAAACTAGCGGGCTATTCGATGAGCAGTTCTTC	CASSQTSGLFDEQFF
TRBV6-1	TRBJ1-4	-	-	TGTGCCAGCAGCCGAGCGGGGCGCACAACTAATGAAAAACTGTTTTTT	CASSRAGRTTNEKLFF
TRBV12-3/TRBV12-4	TRBJ1-1	TRBD1	once	TGTGCCAGCAGCCGGGACAGGGGGGGCACTGAAGCTTTCTTT	CASSRDRGGTEAFF
TRBV2	TRBJ2-7	-	-	TGTGCCAGCAGTGAAGCAGGTACGGGACTCCAAGCGGAGCAGTACTTC	CASSEAGTGLQAEQYF
TRBV5-1	TRBJ1-4	-	-	TGCGCCAGCAGGTTCGAGCCTAATGAAAAACTGTTTTTT	CASRFEPNEKLFF
TRBV20-1	TRBJ2-7	-	-	TGCAGTGCTAGAGTCCCAGGGTGGTACGAGCAGTACTTC	CSARVPGWYEQYF
TRBV20-1	TRBJ2-7	TRBD2	-	TGCAGTGCTAGAGACTCTAGCGGACCCTACGAGCAGTACTTC	CSARDSSGPYEQYF
TRBV19	TRBJ1-1	-	-	TGTGCCAGTAGCAATCCCGGGACACCTAGCACTGAAGCTTTCTTT	CASSNPGTPSTEAFF
TRBV3-1	TRBJ2-5	TRBD2	-	TGTGCCAGCAGCCAAGCCGCTAGCGGGTACCTCGTTGACTTC	CASSQAASGYLVDF
TRBV14	TRBJ2-7	-	-	TGTGCCAGCAGCCAAGTGCTGGGCTTCAGCGAGCAGTACTTC	CASSQVLGFSEQYF
TRBV3-1	TRBJ2-7	-	-	TGTGCCAGCAGCCAGTATTTAGGCGGCGAGCAGTACTTC	CASSQYLGGEQYF
TRBV3-1	TRBJ2-1	-	once	TGTGCCAGCAGCCAACCCCACGTAGGAGAGCAGTTCTTC	CASSQPHVGEQFF
TRBV12-3/TRBV12-4	TRBJ1-2	-	-	TGTGCCAGCAGTTTTGGGCCCCGCAATTATGGCTACACCTTC	CASSFGPRNYGYTF
TRBV27	TRBJ1-5	-	-	TGTGCCAGCAGTTTGAACGGGCCTAATCAGCCCCAGCATTTT	CASSLNGPNQPQHF
TRBV30	TRBJ2-6	-	-	TGTGCCTGGAGTGGAGGTGCTGGGGCCAACGTCCTGACTTTC	CAWSGGAGANVLTF
TRBV18	TRBJ1-2	-	-	TGTGCCAGCTCACCTAAGCCGGGACAACTGGTCGCGTATGGCTACACCTTC	CASSPKPGQLVAYGYTF
TRBV4-3	TRBJ1-1	-	-	TGCGCCAGCAGCCTTCTGGGTCGTGAAGCTTTCTTT	CASSLLGREAFF
TRBV5-6	TRBJ1-1	-	-	TGTGCCAGCACCAGGAGGGAGTTGGACACTGAAGCTTTCTTT	CASTRRELDTEAFF
TRBV23-1	TRBJ2-1	-	-	TGCGCCAGCAGTCAAATCCCGGGGATTCGAAATGCCAATGAGCAGTTCTTC	CASSQIPGIRNANEQFF
TRBV4-2	TRBJ2-1	-	-	TGTGCCAGCAGCCAAAGCGAGGGGGATCCCTACAATGAGCAGTTCTTC	CASSQSEGDPYNEQFF
TRBV20-1	TRBJ2-5	-	-	TGCAGTGCTAGGCGGGGCGAAGAGACCCAGTACTTC	CSARRGEETQYF
TRBV20-1	TRBJ1-1	-	-	TGCAGTGCTAGACCGGGACCCTCGGCTGAAGCTTTCTTT	CSARPGPSAEAFF
TRBV20-1	TRBJ2-7	TRBD2	-	TGCAGTGCTGGTCTAGCGGGGCAGTACGAGCAGTACTTC	CSAGLAGQYEQYF
TRBV5-6	TRBJ2-3	TRBD2	-	TGTGCCAGCAGCGCACTAGCGGGGAACACAGATACGCAGTATTTT	CASSALAGNTDTQYF
TRBV30	TRBJ2-7	-	-	TGTGCCTGGGGCCCTGGGGGGAATGAGCAGTACTTC	CAWGPGGNEQYF
TRBV9	TRBJ2-1	TRBD2	-	TGTGCCAGCAGCGTATCGGCGGGGGGCAATGAGCAGTTCTTC	CASSVSAGGNEQFF
TRBV29-1	TRBJ2-7	-	-	TGCAGCGTTCAGGGGAATGGAGACGAGCAGTACTTC	CSVQGNGDEQYF
TRBV4-1	TRBJ2-7	-	-	TGCGCCAGCAGCCACCCCGGACGGGGGATATACGAGCAGTACTTC	CASSHPGRGIYEQYF
TRBV20-1	TRBJ2-7	-	-	TGCAGTGCTAGGGCTTACAGGGTTCCCTACGAGCAGTACTTC	CSARAYRVPYEQYF
TRBV27	TRBJ2-1	-	-	TGTGCCAGCAGTTTATCGGGGAGGCACAATGAGCAGTTCTTC	CASSLSGRHNEQFF
TRBV3-1	TRBJ2-3	TRBD1	-	TGTGCCAGCAGCCAAGCGACAGGGAATACGCAGTATTTT	CASSQATGNTQYF
TRBV18	TRBJ1-5	-	few	TGTGCCAGCTCACCCGGCAATCAGCCCCAGCATTTT	CASSPGNQPQHF
TRBV20-1	TRBJ2-5	TRBD2	once	TGCAGTGCTGCCAGACTAGCGCCACAAGAGACCCAGTACTTC	CSAARLAPQETQYF
TRBV13	TRBJ1-1	-	-	TGTGCCAGCAGCACGGGAAGGAACACTGAAGCTTTCTTT	CASSTGRNTEAFF
TRBV7-2	TRBJ2-5	-	-	TGTGCCAGCAGCTTAGGATCGACTAGCCAAGAGACCCAGTACTTC	CASSLGSTSQETQYF
TRBV11-2	TRBJ2-5	-	-	TGTGCCAGCAGCTTAGACAGGGGAACGGGGCCCCAAGAGACCCAGTACTTC	CASSLDRGTGPQETQYF
TRBV7-3	TRBJ1-6	-	-	TGTGCCAGCAGCTTTGGCCGGAATTCACCCCTCCACTTT	CASSFGRNSPLHF
TRBV27	TRBJ1-6	-	few	TGTGCCAGCAGTTCCACGGGCCCGTTTGGTTCACCCCTCCACTTT	CASSSTGPFGSPLHF
TRBV30	TRBJ2-5	-	-	TGTGCCTGGAGCTCCGAGCGGAAAGAGACCCAGTACTTC	CAWSSERKETQYF
TRBV7-2	TRBJ2-7	-	-	TGTGCCAGCAGCCCGAACGATTGGGGGGCCGAGCAGTACTTC	CASSPNDWGAEQYF
TRBV6-5	TRBJ1-1	-	-	TGTGCCAGCAGTTACGGGGGCAAGACTGAAGCTTTCTTT	CASSYGGKTEAFF
TRBV20-1	TRBJ2-5	-	-	TGCAGTGCTAGAGCGTTAGGAGAGACCCAGTACTTC	CSARALGETQYF
TRBV28	TRBJ1-5	-	-	TGTGCCAGCAGTCCGGGGCTGAAGCCCCAGCATTTT	CASSPGLKPQHF
TRBV5-1	TRBJ2-5	TRBD2	-	TGCGCCAGCAGCCCCGGACTAGTCGGAGAGACCCAGTACTTC	CASSPGLVGETQYF
TRBV4-3	TRBJ2-7	-	-	TGCGCCAGCAGCCCCCAGGTCTCCTACGAGCAGTACTTC	CASSPQVSYEQYF
TRBV4-2	TRBJ2-1	TRBD2	once	TGTGCCAGCAGCTCATCTAGCGGGGGGGCTGATGAGCAGTTCTTC	CASSSSSGGADEQFF
TRBV20-1	TRBJ2-7	-	-	TGCAGTGCTAGATCCTTGCGGGGATACGAGCAGTACTTC	CSARSLRGYEQYF
TRBV30	TRBJ1-2	-	-	TGTGCCTGGAGTGCTAACTCAGGCAGCTATGGCTACACCTTC	CAWSANSGSYGYTF
TRBV20-1	TRBJ2-5	TRBD1	-	TGCAGTGCAGACAGGGGAGAGACCCAGTACTTC	CSADRGETQYF
TRBV29-1	TRBJ2-1	-	once	TGCAGCGTTGATAGCCAGTTGAATGAGCAGTTCTTC	CSVDSQLNEQFF
TRBV20-1	TRBJ2-7	-	-	TGCAGTGCTTCGACAGCTAGCTCCTACGAGCAGTACTTC	CSASTASSYEQYF
TRBV30	TRBJ2-2	-	few	TGTGCCTGGGGTCGGCAGGGCGCCGGGGAGCTGTTTTTT	CAWGRQGAGELFF
TRBV7-2	TRBJ1-5	-	-	TGTGCCAGCAGCTTAGTCAGCGGCAGGGGAAATCAGCCCCAGCATTTT	CASSLVSGRGNQPQHF
TRBV20-1	TRBJ1-5	TRBD1	-	TGCAGTGCTAGGATGGGACAGGGCGACCAGCCCCAGCATTTT	CSARMGQGDQPQHF
TRBV6-1	TRBJ1-2	-	few	TGTGCCAGCAGTCTTCGGCCCAACGGCGACTATGGCTACACCTTC	CASSLRPNGDYGYTF
TRBV30	TRBJ1-5	TRBD1	-	TGTGCCTGGAGTCCTGGGACAGCCCCAAATCAGCCCCAGCATTTT	CAWSPGTAPNQPQHF